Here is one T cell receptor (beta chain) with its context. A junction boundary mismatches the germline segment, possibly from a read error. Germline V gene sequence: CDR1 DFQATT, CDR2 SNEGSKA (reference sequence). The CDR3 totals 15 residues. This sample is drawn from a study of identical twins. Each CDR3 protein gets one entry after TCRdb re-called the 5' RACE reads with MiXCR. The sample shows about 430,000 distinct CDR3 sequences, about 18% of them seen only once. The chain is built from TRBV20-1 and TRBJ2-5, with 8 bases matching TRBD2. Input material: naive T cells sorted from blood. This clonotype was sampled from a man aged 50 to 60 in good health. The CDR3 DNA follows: TGCGGTGCCAGACCTTCAGCGGGGGCAGAAGAGACCCAGTACTTC. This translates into CGARPSAGAEETQYF.